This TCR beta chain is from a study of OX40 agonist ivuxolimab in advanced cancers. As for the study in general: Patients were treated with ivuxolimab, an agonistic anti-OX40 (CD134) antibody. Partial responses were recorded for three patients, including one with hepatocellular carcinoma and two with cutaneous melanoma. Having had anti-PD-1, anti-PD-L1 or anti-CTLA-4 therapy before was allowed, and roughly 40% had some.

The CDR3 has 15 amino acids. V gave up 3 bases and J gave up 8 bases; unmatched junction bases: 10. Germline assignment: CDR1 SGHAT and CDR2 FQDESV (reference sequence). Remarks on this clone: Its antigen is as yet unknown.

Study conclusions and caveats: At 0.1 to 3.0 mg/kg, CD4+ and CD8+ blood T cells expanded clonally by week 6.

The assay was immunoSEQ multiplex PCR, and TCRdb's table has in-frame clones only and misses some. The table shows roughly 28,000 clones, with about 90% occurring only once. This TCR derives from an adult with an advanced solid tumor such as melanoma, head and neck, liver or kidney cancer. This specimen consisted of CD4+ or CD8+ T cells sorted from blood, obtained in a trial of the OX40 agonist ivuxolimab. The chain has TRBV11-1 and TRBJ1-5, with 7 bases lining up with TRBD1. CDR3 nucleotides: TGTGCCAGCAGCTTCGGCGCAGGGGGTTCTGAGCCCCAGCATTTT. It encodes CASSFGAGGSEPQHF.